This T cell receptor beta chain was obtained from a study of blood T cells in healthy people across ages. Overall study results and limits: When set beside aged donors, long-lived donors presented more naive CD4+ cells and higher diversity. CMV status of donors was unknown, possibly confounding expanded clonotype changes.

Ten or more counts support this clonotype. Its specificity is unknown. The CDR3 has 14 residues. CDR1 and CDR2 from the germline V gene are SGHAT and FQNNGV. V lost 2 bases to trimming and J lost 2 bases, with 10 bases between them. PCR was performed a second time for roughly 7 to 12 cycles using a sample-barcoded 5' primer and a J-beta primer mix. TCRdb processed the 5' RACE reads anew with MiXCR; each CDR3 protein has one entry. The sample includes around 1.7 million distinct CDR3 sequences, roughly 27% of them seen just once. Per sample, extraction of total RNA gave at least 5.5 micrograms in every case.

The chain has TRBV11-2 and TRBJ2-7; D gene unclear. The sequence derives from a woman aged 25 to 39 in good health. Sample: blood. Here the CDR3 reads CASSLHGNPYEQYF. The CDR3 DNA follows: TGTGCCAGCAGCTTACATGGGAACCCCTACGAGCAGTACTTC.